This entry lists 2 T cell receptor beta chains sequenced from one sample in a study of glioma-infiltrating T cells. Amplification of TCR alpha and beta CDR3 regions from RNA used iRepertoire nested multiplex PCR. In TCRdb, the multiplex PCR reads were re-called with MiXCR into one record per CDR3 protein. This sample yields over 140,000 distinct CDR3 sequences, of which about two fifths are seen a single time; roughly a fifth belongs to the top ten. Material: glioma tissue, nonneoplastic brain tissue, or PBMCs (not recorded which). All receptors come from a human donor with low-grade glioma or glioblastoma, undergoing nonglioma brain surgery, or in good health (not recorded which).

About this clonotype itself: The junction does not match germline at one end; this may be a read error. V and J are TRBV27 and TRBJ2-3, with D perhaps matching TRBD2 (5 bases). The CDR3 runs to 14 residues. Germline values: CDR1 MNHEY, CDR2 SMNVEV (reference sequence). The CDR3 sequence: CASSLLGRMDTQYF. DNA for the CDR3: TGTGCCAGCAGCTTATTAGGGAGAATGGATACGCAGTATTTT.

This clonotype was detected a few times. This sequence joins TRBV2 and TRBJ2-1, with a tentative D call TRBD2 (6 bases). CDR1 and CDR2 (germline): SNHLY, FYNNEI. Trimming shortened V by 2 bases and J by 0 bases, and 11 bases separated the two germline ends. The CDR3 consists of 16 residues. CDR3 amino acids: CASSEFGGSSYNEQFF. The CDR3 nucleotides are TGTGCCAGCAGTGAATTTGGAGGGAGCTCCTACAATGAGCAGTTCTTC. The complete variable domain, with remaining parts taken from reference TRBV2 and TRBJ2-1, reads EPEVTQTPSHQVTQMGQEVILRCVPISNHLYFYWYRQILGQKVEFLVSFYNNEISEKSEIFDDQFSVERPDGSNFTLKIRSTKLEDSAMYFCASSEFGGSSYNEQFFGPGTRLTVL.